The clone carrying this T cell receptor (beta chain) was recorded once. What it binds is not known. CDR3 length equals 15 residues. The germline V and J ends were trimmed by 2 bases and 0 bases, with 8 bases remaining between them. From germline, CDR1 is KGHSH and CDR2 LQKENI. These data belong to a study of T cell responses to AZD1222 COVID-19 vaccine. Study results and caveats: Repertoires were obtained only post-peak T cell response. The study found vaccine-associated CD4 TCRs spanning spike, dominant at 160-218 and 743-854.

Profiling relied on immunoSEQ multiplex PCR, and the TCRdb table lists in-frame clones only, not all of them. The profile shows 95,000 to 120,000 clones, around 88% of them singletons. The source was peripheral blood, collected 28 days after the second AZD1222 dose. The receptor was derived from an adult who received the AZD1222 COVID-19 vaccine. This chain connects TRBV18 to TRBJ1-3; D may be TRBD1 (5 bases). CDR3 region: CASSPGATSGNTIYF. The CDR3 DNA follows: TGTGCCAGCTCACCAGGGGCGACCTCTGGAAACACCATATATTTT.